Presented here are 19 T cell receptor beta chains from one specimen sequenced in a study of early T cells in non-severe SARS-CoV-2 infection. One entry per CDR3 protein results from TCRdb running MiXCR on the 5' RACE reads. The data contain some 96,000 distinct CDR3 sequences, about 15% of them singletons. Sequences were obtained from whole blood. The source is an adult who was a healthcare worker with PCR-confirmed SARS-CoV-2 infection or an uninfected control (not recorded which).

This clonotype was counted a few times. The chain recombines TRBV28 with TRBJ2-3, with TRBD1 matching over 11 bases. Germline-derived CDR1 and CDR2 are MDHEN and SYDVKM. The CDR3 spans 15 residues. V shed 7 bases, J shed 7 bases, and the junction held 10 bases outside the gene matches. Written as DNA, the CDR3 is TGTGCCAGCACCAGAAAGGGACAGGGGGGTTATACGCAGTATTTT. Translating gives CASTRKGQGGYTQYF.

Only a few counts were recorded for this clonotype. The chain uses TRBV7-9 and TRBJ2-1, with 10 nucleotides matching TRBD2. Germline V gene data show CDR1 as SEHNR and CDR2 as FQNEAQ (reference sequence). The CDR3 contains 14 residues. With 8 bases clipped from V and 9 bases from J, the junction kept 10 bases outside the gene matches. The CDR3 sequence is CASLSSGSGGEQFF. DNA for the CDR3: TGTGCCAGCTTATCTAGCGGGAGCGGAGGTGAGCAGTTCTTC.

The chain combines TRBV28 with TRBJ2-2; 7 nucleotides agree with TRBD2. Germline V gives CDR1 MDHEN, CDR2 SYDVKM. V lost 5 bases, J lost 7 bases, and 22 bases stayed unmatched. This CDR3 comprises 19 residues. This CDR3 is CASSIIPGLNYARVGELFF. Written as DNA, the CDR3 is TGTGCCAGCAGTATCATCCCGGGACTAAATTATGCCAGGGTCGGGGAGCTGTTTTTT.

This sequence joins TRBV5-1 and TRBJ2-1; D remains ambiguous. From germline, CDR1 is SGHRS and CDR2 YFSETQ. With 0 bases removed from V and 1 base from J, the gap between germline ends came to 11 bases. CDR3 length equals 16 residues. The CDR3 sequence is CASSLVSSGSYNEQFF. The CDR3 region has the DNA TGCGCCAGCAGCTTGGTTTCTAGTGGATCCTACAATGAGCAGTTCTTC.

The chain joins TRBV2 to TRBJ1-1; no definite D call. The V gene lost 8 bases and the J gene lost 2 bases, with 18 bases spanning the gap. Germline V gives CDR1 SNHLY, CDR2 FYNNEI. CDR3 length equals 15 residues. CDR3 in DNA: TGTGCCAGCGGTCGGGGTACATCGGGAAACACTGAAGCTTTCTTT. The encoded protein is CASGRGTSGNTEAFF. The whole variable domain, remainder taken from reference TRBV2 and TRBJ1-1, is EPEVTQTPSHQVTQMGQEVILRCVPISNHLYFYWYRQILGQKVEFLVSFYNNEISEKSEIFDDQFSVERPDGSNFTLKIRSTKLEDSAMYFCASGRGTSGNTEAFFGQGTRLTVV.

In its sample, this clonotype was seen a few times. The genes are TRBV20-1 and TRBJ2-2, with no clear D. Germline lookup yields CDR1 DFQATT and CDR2 SNEGSKA (reference sequence). V was shortened by 3 bases and J by 5 bases, with 4 bases between the two germline ends. The CDR3 covers 11 residues. The CDR3 region has the DNA TGCAGTGCTAGTTGGACCGGGGAGCTGTTTTTT. This sequence encodes CSASWTGELFF.

The chain couples TRBV9 to TRBJ2-2, with D tentatively TRBD2 (6 bases). The germline V gene encodes CDR1 SGDLS and CDR2 YYNGEE. The CDR3 extends over 13 amino acids. The germline V and J ends were trimmed by 7 bases and 0 bases, with 7 bases remaining between them. CDR3 residues: CASGRSNTGELFF. Here the CDR3 DNA reads TGTGCCAGCGGGAGGTCGAACACCGGGGAGCTGTTTTTT.

This clonotype has just a few counts. The genes are TRBV28 and TRBJ1-5; D is undetermined. V was shortened by 2 bases and J by 7 bases, with 6 bases between the two germline ends. Germline values: CDR1 MDHEN, CDR2 SYDVKM. This CDR3 has 12 residues. CDR3: CASSLERQPQHF. The CDR3, as DNA: TGTGCCAGCAGTTTAGAAAGACAGCCCCAGCATTTT.

The chain carries TRBV6-2 or TRBV6-3 and TRBJ2-3, with 11 bases aligning to TRBD2. The CDR3 contains 15 residues. Germline CDR1 MNHEY, CDR2 SVGEGT. Losses at the gene ends were 6 bases for V and 4 bases for J; bases not matched to a gene: 6. CDR3 DNA sequence: TGTGCCAGCAGCCCTACTAGCGGGAGCCCAGATACGCAGTATTTT. Protein product: CASSPTSGSPDTQYF.

This chain connects TRBV11-2 to TRBJ2-5; TRBD2 agrees at 8 bases. This CDR3 contains 16 residues. The germline CDR1 and CDR2 sequences are SGHAT and FQNNGV. Germline trimming cut 8 bases from V and 2 bases from J; bases unmatched to any gene: 13. The CDR3 loop is CASAKPTGGTQETQYF. CDR3 DNA sequence: TGTGCCAGCGCCAAGCCAACGGGAGGGACTCAAGAGACCCAGTACTTC.

This clonotype was detected only a few times. This chain links TRBV12-3 or TRBV12-4 with TRBJ2-5; no definite D call. Trimming took off 2 bases at V and 4 bases at J, with 14 bases between the two ends. This CDR3 region has 15 residues. The CDR3 sequence: CASSLNTYPGETQYF. The DNA of the CDR3 is TGTGCCAGCAGTTTAAACACCTACCCAGGAGAGACCCAGTACTTC.

This clonotype was seen ten or more times. CDR3 sequence: CASSFFLQGVPDPGELFF. CDR3 sequence (DNA): TGTGCCAGCAGTTTCTTTCTACAGGGAGTCCCGGATCCCGGGGAGCTGTTTTTT. The gene calls are TRBV28 and TRBJ2-2; maybe TRBD1 (6 bases). This CDR3 has 18 residues. Germline lookup yields CDR1 MDHEN and CDR2 SYDVKM. The V gene lost 3 bases and the J gene lost 6 bases, with 23 bases spanning the gap.

This clonotype was counted once. The chain carries TRBV12-3 or TRBV12-4 and TRBJ2-5; the D is unclear. This CDR3 has 13 residues. V gave up 3 bases and J gave up 0 bases, with 5 bases separating them. CDR3 region: CASSFGYQETQYF. The CDR3 DNA follows: TGTGCCAGCAGTTTCGGGTACCAAGAGACCCAGTACTTC.

The chain links TRBV20-1 to TRBJ2-7; 14 bases align to TRBD2. This CDR3 spans 15 amino acids. V lost 0 bases to trimming and J lost 9 bases; unmatched junction nucleotides: 7. Germline V gene data show CDR1 as DFQATT and CDR2 as SNEGSKA (reference sequence). This CDR3 reads CSARDRTSGRIGQYF. The CDR3 DNA follows: TGCAGTGCTAGAGATAGGACTAGCGGGAGGATCGGGCAGTACTTC.

This clonotype has a handful of counts. The chain joins TRBV28 to TRBJ2-7, with no clear D. The germline CDR1 and CDR2 sequences are MDHEN and SYDVKM. This CDR3 has 13 residues. Trimming pared 2 bases from V and 6 bases from J, leaving 11 bases between. The CDR3 DNA reads as TGTGCCAGCAGTTTAGGGTCCCGATCCGAGCAGTACTTC. It codes for CASSLGSRSEQYF.

This clonotype was counted only a few times. The chain is built from TRBV9 and TRBJ2-3; D not resolved. CDR3 length: 17 amino acids. Germline-derived CDR1 and CDR2 are SGDLS and YYNGEE. V was trimmed by 3 bases and J by 2 bases, leaving 19 bases between them. CDR3 sequence reads: CASSGTGSKGYTDTQYF. CDR3 DNA: TGTGCCAGCAGCGGGACCGGGTCGAAAGGCTACACAGATACGCAGTATTTT.

V is TRBV28 and J is TRBJ2-7; D might be TRBD2 (6 bases). Deletions cut 2 bases from V and 7 bases from J, with 9 bases between. The germline gives CDR1 MDHEN, CDR2 SYDVKM. The CDR3 sequence is 12 residues long. CDR3 in amino acids: CASSLGRTEQYF. DNA for the CDR3: TGTGCCAGCAGTTTAGGGAGGACGGAGCAGTACTTC.

This clonotype was seen a few times. J is TRBJ2-7 and V is TRBV5-4; 11 bases are a match to TRBD2. V was clipped by 3 bases and J by 11 bases; unmatched bases: 4. CDR3 size: 12 residues. Germline lookup yields CDR1 SGHNT and CDR2 YYREEE (reference sequence). The CDR3 spells CASSWRGLAEYF. The CDR3 coding sequence is TGTGCCAGCAGCTGGAGGGGACTAGCGGAGTACTTC.

The chain employs TRBV3-1 and TRBJ2-7; 9 bases match TRBD1. Unmatched junction bases numbered 17, after V lost 6 bases and J lost 5 bases. Germline loops: CDR1 LGHDT, CDR2 YNNKEL (reference sequence). The length of the CDR3 is 17 residues. Here the CDR3 reads CASSRGWDRVFSDEQYF. The CDR3, as DNA: TGTGCCAGCAGTCGCGGGTGGGACAGGGTCTTCAGCGACGAGCAGTACTTC.